This TCR beta chain was sequenced during a study of CD8 T cells in ankylosing spondylitis. TCRdb passed the 5' RACE reads through MiXCR, listing each CDR3 protein once. Of under 850,000 distinct CDR3 sequences in the sample, over 15% are singletons; the top ten hold roughly a fifth. Findings and caveats of the study: Within ankylosing spondylitis blood, a TCR beta motif made up of under 10 highly homologous variants appeared to be characteristic.

This clonotype was seen only a few times. Its antigen is still unknown. This receptor was taken from a male donor with ankylosing spondylitis. Sequenced input: blood, either unsorted or a sorted T cell fraction (not recorded which).

CDR3 bases: TGTGCCAGCAGCCAAGATTGGTCCGGACTAGCGGCCACAGATACGCAGTATTTT. This translates into CASSQDWSGLAATDTQYF. The V gene is TRBV4-2, the J gene TRBJ2-3; 10 bases fit TRBD2. Per the germline V gene, CDR1 is LGHNA and CDR2 is YNFKEQ. V lost 0 bases, J lost 2 bases, and 8 bases stayed unmatched. This CDR3 is built from 18 residues.